The rows below give T cell receptor beta chains drawn from one sample of a study of OX40 agonist ivuxolimab in advanced cancers. Libraries were prepared by immunoSEQ multiplex PCR; TCRdb keeps only in-frame clonotypes and omits some of them. Of roughly 38,000 clones detected, around 89% appear once; the ten largest clones hold roughly 0.58%. This specimen was CD4+ or CD8+ T cells sorted from blood, taken in a trial of the OX40 agonist ivuxolimab. The receptors were sampled from an adult with an advanced solid tumor such as melanoma, head and neck, liver or kidney cancer. The CDR3 runs from the conserved cysteine through the conserved F or W. Fields, in order: clone size, D gene, J gene, V gene, CDR3 DNA, CDR3 protein. A D gene is named only where the DNA matches it firmly. The size entry is marked missing in some rows and otherwise reads once, few, many or a size class.

>NA|TRBD1|TRBJ2-4|TRBV25-1
TGTGCCAGCAGTGAAGGGGGGACAGGGAAAAACATTCAGTACTTC
CASSEGGTGKNIQYF
>once|TRBD1|TRBJ1-6|TRBV5-1
TGCGCCAGCAGCTGGGGACAGCCGTATAATTCACCCCTCCACTTT
CASSWGQPYNSPLHF
>NA|NA|TRBJ1-2|TRBV5-4
TGTGCCAGCAGCGCCGGACACCTCAGGGGTGGCTACACCTTC
CASSAGHLRGGYTF
>NA|NA|TRBJ1-1|TRBV19
TGTGCCAGTAGGCGGGTAGGCACTGAAGCTTTCTTT
CASRRVGTEAFF
>NA|NA|TRBJ1-1|TRBV7-8
TGTGCCAGCAGCGTTACTGAGAACACTGAAGCTTTCTTT
CASSVTENTEAFF
>NA|TRBD1|TRBJ1-2|TRBV19
TGTGCCAGTAGTTCCACAGGGGGCGGCTATGGCTACACCTTC
CASSSTGGGYGYTF
>NA|NA|TRBJ2-7|TRBV6-5
TGTGCCAGCTACAGAAGGGGGAGAAAATACGAGCAGTACTTC
CASYRRGRKYEQYF
>NA|NA|TRBJ1-1|TRBV5-6
TGTGCCAGCAGCTTCAGAGGGTTTTCTGAAGCTTTCTTT
CASSFRGFSEAFF
>NA|NA|TRBJ1-1|TRBV6-5
TGTGCCAGCAGTTCCTCCGACAGCTCAGAAGCTTTCTTT
CASSSSDSSEAFF
>NA|NA|TRBJ1-2|TRBV2
TGTGCCAGCAGCAAAGACCGTCTGACTAGCTATGGCTACACCTTC
CASSKDRLTSYGYTF
>few|NA|TRBJ2-3|TRBV11-1
TGTGCCAGCAGCTTAGGGCCGGATACGCAGTATTTT
CASSLGPDTQYF
>NA|NA|TRBJ1-1|TRBV30
TGTGCCTGGATGGGCGGGGCGAACACTGAAGCTTTCTTT
CAWMGGANTEAFF
>NA|TRBD1|TRBJ1-1|TRBV6-1
TGTGCCAGCAGCCCGGACAGGGCAGACACTGAAGCTTTCTTT
CASSPDRADTEAFF
>NA|NA|TRBJ1-2|TRBV4-3
TGCGCCAGCAGCCAAGGAATCCCTGGGGGGGCCTATGGCTACACCTTC
CASSQGIPGGAYGYTF
>NA|TRBD1|TRBJ2-3|TRBV11-3
TGTGCCAGCAGCACTCGGACAGGGGAAGATACGCAGTATTTT
CASSTRTGEDTQYF
>NA|NA|TRBJ1-2|TRBV7-8
TGTGCCAGCAGCTATGAGGGGGTGGAGTATGGCTACACCTTC
CASSYEGVEYGYTF
>NA|NA|TRBJ2-1|TRBV11-1
TGTGCCAGCAGCTTACTCAGGGGGGATAATGAGCAGTTCTTC
CASSLLRGDNEQFF
>NA|TRBD2|TRBJ2-3|TRBV13
TGTGCCAGCAGCTCCCGTGTAGCGGGGGCCACAGATACGCAGTATTTT
CASSSRVAGATDTQYF
>NA|NA|TRBJ1-1|TRBV9
TGTGCCAGCAGCGTCCAATCCTGGGGTACTGAAGCTTTCTTT
CASSVQSWGTEAFF